These 7 T cell receptor beta chains were all obtained from the same sample, sequenced in a study of T cells after yellow fever vaccination. TCRdb itself ran the 5' RACE reads through MiXCR, one entry per CDR3 protein. This sample carries 300,000 or so distinct CDR3 sequences, around 7.3% of them seen once, and the ten largest clones take around 17%. Sequenced material: PBMCs, taken around 45 days after the first yellow fever vaccination. These receptors came from a man in his late teens or twenties who received the YFV17D yellow fever vaccine.

This clonotype occurred a few times. The rearrangement joins TRBV4-2 to TRBJ1-2, with 8 bases aligning to TRBD1. CDR1 and CDR2 from the germline V gene are LGHNA and YNFKEQ. V lost 2 bases to trimming and J lost 8 bases; unmatched junction nucleotides: 7. CDR3 length equals 14 residues. For the CDR3, the DNA is TGTGCCAGCAGCCAACAATGGACAGGGTCAGGCTACACCTTC. It encodes CASSQQWTGSGYTF.

There are a few counts of this clonotype. This chain uses TRBV7-2 with TRBJ2-5; 9 bases are shared with TRBD2. Looked up from germline, CDR1 is SGHTA and CDR2 is FQGNSA. Trimming at V came to 3 bases and at J to 5 bases, leaving 7 bases not matched to a gene. CDR3 size: 15 residues. CDR3 nucleotide sequence: TGTGCCAGCAGCTTCGCGGGGGGGCCCTGGGAGACCCAGTACTTC. Translating it yields CASSFAGGPWETQYF. The variable domain in full, completed from reference TRBV7-2 and TRBJ2-5, reads GAGVSQSPSNKVTEKGKDVELRCDPISGHTALYWYRQSLGQGLEFLIYFQGNSAPDKSGLPSDRFSAERTGGSVSTLTIQRTQQEDSAVYLCASSFAGGPWETQYFGPGTRLLVL.

Many counts were recorded for this clonotype. This chain connects TRBV6-1 to TRBJ2-1; D perhaps matches TRBD2 (5 bases). The CDR3 runs to 15 residues. Germline CDR1 and CDR2: MNHNS and SASEGT. V was cut by 4 bases and J by 5 bases, with 15 bases left in between. The CDR3 DNA follows: TGTGCCAGCAGTGTCCCCGGTGGGAGAAACAATGAGCAGTTCTTC. It yields the protein CASSVPGGRNNEQFF.

V usage is TRBV18 and J usage is TRBJ2-7, with D perhaps TRBD1 or TRBD2 (5 bases each). Trimming took 6 bases from V and 3 from J, leaving 18 bases between them. CDR3 length equals 15 residues. Germline values: CDR1 KGHSH, CDR2 LQKENI. The CDR3 spells CASSPRAAGNYEQYF. DNA for the CDR3: TGTGCCAGCTCTCCCCGAGCGGCAGGGAACTACGAGCAGTACTTC.

This clonotype came up many times. The chain recombines TRBV9 with TRBJ2-3, with 9 bases aligning to TRBD2. With 0 bases clipped from V and 4 bases from J, the junction kept 6 bases outside the gene matches. Germline CDR1 and CDR2: SGDLS and YYNGEE. The CDR3 is 16 residues long. The CDR3 reads CASSVGSLAGSDTQYF. The CDR3 bases are TGTGCCAGCAGCGTAGGATCACTAGCGGGTTCAGATACGCAGTATTTT.

This clonotype was found many times. The rearrangement links TRBV10-3 to TRBJ2-5; 9 positions agree with TRBD2. The CDR3 is 16 amino acids. The J segment lost 3 bases and the V segment lost 5 bases, leaving 10 bases of the junction unmatched. Looked up from germline, CDR1 is ENHRY and CDR2 is SYGVKD. Written as DNA, the CDR3 is TGTGCCATCAGTAAGCGAGGGGCTAGCGGGGAAGAGACCCAGTACTTC. Its translation: CAISKRGASGEETQYF.

At least ten counts were recorded for this clonotype. V is TRBV6-2 or TRBV6-3 and J is TRBJ2-7, with D tentatively TRBD1 (8 bases). Germline V lookup: CDR1 MNHEY, CDR2 SVGEGT. Trimming shortened V by 6 bases and J by 3 bases, and 15 bases separated the two germline ends. The CDR3 is 14 residues long. The CDR3 region is CASRNRGGDYEQYV. The CDR3 nucleotides read TGTGCCAGCAGGAACAGGGGGGGAGACTACGAGCAGTACGTC.